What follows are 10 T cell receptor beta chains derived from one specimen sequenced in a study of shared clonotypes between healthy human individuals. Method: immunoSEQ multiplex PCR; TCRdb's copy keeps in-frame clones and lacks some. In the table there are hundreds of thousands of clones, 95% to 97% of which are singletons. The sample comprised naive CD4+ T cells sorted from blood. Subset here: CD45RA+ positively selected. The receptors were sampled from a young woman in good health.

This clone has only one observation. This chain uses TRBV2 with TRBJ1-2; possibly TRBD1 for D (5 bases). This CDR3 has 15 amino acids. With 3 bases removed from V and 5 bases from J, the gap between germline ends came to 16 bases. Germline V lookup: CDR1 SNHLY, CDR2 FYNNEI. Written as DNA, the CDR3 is TGTGCCAGCAGTGAGTCCGGGACCACAAATTATGGCTACACCTTC. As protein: CASSESGTTNYGYTF.

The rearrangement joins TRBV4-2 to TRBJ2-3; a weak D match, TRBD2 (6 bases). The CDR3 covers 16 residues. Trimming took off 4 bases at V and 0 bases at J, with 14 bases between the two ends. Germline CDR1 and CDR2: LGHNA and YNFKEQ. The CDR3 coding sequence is TGTGCCAGCAGCCGTGGGGTCAGCGGGAGCACAGATACGCAGTATTTT. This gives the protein CASSRGVSGSTDTQYF.

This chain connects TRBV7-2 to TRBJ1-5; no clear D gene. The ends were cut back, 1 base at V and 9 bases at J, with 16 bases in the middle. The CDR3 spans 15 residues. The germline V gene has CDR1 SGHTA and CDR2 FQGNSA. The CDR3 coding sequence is TGTGCCAGCAGCTTAGACCTTAGCCTTACTAGGCCCCAGCATTTT. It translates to CASSLDLSLTRPQHF.

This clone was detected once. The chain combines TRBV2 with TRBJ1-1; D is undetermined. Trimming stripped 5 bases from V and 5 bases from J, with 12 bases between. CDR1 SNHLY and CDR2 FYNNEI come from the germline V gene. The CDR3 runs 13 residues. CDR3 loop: CASSRLDLTEAFF. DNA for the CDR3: TGTGCCAGCAGTCGACTAGACTTAACTGAAGCTTTCTTT.

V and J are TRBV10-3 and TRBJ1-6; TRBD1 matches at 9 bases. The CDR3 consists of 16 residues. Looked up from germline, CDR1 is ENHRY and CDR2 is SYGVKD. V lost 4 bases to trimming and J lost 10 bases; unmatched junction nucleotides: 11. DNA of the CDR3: TGTGCCATCAGTGGGAATGTCCGGGACAGGGCCTCACCCCTCCACTTT. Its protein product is CAISGNVRDRASPLHF.

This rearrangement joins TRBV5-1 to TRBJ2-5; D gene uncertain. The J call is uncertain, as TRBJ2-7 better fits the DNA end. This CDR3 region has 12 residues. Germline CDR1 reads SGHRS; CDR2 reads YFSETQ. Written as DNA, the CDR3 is TGCGCCAGCAGTAGGGACTCCTACGAGCAGTACTTC. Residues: CASSRDSYEQYF.

CDR3 nucleotide sequence: TGTGCCAGCAGCCCCCGGGCGGATTCCTACGAGCAGTACTTC. Translating gives CASSPRADSYEQYF. The V and J genes are TRBV9 and TRBJ2-7, with D unresolved. The V and J ends lost 4 bases and 1 base respectively, with 12 bases between them. This CDR3 contains 14 residues. Germline V gene data show CDR1 as SGDLS and CDR2 as YYNGEE.

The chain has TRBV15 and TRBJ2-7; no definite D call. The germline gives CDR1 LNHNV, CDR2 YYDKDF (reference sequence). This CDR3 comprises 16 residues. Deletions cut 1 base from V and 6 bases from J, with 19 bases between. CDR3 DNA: TGTGCCACCAGCAGAGTACCCTTCTCTGGACCCTCCGAGCAGTACTTC. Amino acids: CATSRVPFSGPSEQYF.

The chain's CDR3 is CASSFSISTDTQYF. CDR3 nucleotide sequence: TGTGCCAGCAGCTTCTCTATAAGCACAGATACGCAGTATTTT. V and J are TRBV7-9 and TRBJ2-3; D gene ambiguous. CDR3 length: 14 residues. Germline loops: CDR1 SEHNR, CDR2 FQNEAQ (reference sequence). Trimming took off 3 bases at V and 0 bases at J, with 7 bases between the two ends. Combining the CDR3 with reference TRBV7-9 and TRBJ2-3 gives the whole variable domain DTGVSQNPRHKITKRGQNVTFRCDPISEHNRLYWYRQTLGQGPEFLTYFQNEAQLEKSRLLSDRFSAERPKGSFSTLEIQRTEQGDSAMYLCASSFSISTDTQYFGPGTRLTVL.

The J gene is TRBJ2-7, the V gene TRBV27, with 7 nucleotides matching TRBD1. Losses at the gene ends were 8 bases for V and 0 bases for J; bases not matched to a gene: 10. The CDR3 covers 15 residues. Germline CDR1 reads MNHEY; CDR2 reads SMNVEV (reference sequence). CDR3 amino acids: CASGPIRTGSYEQYF. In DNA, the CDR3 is TGTGCCAGCGGACCTATTAGGACAGGCTCCTACGAGCAGTACTTC.